What follows describes a single TCR beta chain. Its antigen is still unknown. This CDR3 is 15 amino acids long. Trimming removed 2 bases from V and 3 bases from J, with 13 bases in between. Germline CDR1 and CDR2: MNHEY and SVGAGI. Both 60 Vbeta primers and 13 Jbeta primers went into the PCR. Profiling relied on immunoSEQ multiplex PCR, and the TCRdb table lists in-frame clones only, not all of them. The table lists more than 95,000 clones, over 60% of them singletons. The entry originates in a study of cytomegalovirus exposure and HLA in healthy donors. Whole-study findings and limits: The authors confirmed in vitro that a few CMV-associated chains were specific for CMV antigens. Clonal expansion was found to be greater in HLA-associated TCR beta chains than in equally common others in a later analysis. The authors judged a highly shared variant cluster likely a sequencing artifact.

The chain employs TRBV6-5 and TRBJ1-1; D possibly corresponds to TRBD1 (5 bases). The specimen sequenced was PBMCs. This clonotype originated in a woman younger than 35 in good health and CMV-seropositive. This chain's CDR3 is CASSYAGQVHTEAFF. The CDR3 bases are TGTGCCAGCAGTTACGCAGGGCAAGTTCACACTGAAGCTTTCTTT.